These 21 T cell receptor beta chains originate from one sample sequenced in a study of a mutant IDH1 vaccine in newly diagnosed glioma. Time point reported: baseline, week 1 (first vaccination visit). As for treatment: pre-vaccination baseline after standard-of-care therapy. Produced via immunoSEQ multiplex PCR; TCRdb's table is partial and in-frame only. Of 98,000 or so clones in the sample, roughly 90% are singletons; the top ten hold under 0.7%. This specimen was PBMCs, taken from a glioma patient treated with radiotherapy, temozolomide or both. The source of these receptors is a woman aged 45-65 years with glioma.

The chain combines TRBV18 with TRBJ1-3; D is uncertain. The CDR3 sequence is 14 residues long. The germline gives CDR1 KGHSH, CDR2 LQKENI. Deletions cut 0 bases from V and 3 bases from J, with 6 bases between. In nucleotides, the CDR3 is TGTGCCAGCTCACCACCGGCAGGTGGAAACACCATATATTTT. Its translation: CASSPPAGGNTIYF. Combining the CDR3 with reference TRBV18 and TRBJ1-3 gives the whole variable domain NAGVMQNPRHLVRRRGQEARLRCSPMKGHSHVYWYRQLPEEGLKFMVYLQKENIIDESGMPKERFSAEFPKEGPSILRIQQVVRGDSAAYFCASSPPAGGNTIYFGEGSWLTVV.

The V gene is TRBV6-6, the J gene TRBJ2-2; tentatively, D is TRBD1 (5 bases). The CDR3 consists of 14 residues. V was pared by 7 bases and J by 3 bases, with 12 bases between. Germline assignment: CDR1 MNHNY and CDR2 SVGAGI (reference sequence). CDR3 nucleotide sequence: TGTGCCAGCACCTCAACAGGAGACACCGGGGAGCTGTTTTTT. Protein product: CASTSTGDTGELFF.

J is TRBJ2-5 and V is TRBV28, with 7 bases lining up with TRBD1. Germline V gene data show CDR1 as MDHEN and CDR2 as SYDVKM. V was clipped by 8 bases and J by 2 bases; unmatched bases: 8. The CDR3 has 14 residues. The CDR3 region has the DNA TGTGCCAGCCGATCCCCGGGACAGCAAGAGACCCAGTACTTC. Its protein is CASRSPGQQETQYF. Full variable domain (missing parts from reference TRBV28 and TRBJ2-5): DVKVTQSSRYLVKRTGEKVFLECVQDMDHENMFWYRQDPGLGLRLIYFSYDVKMKEKGDIPEGYSVSREKKERFSLILESASTNQTSMYLCASRSPGQQETQYFGPGTRLLVL.

The J gene is TRBJ2-5, the V gene TRBV6-1; 9 positions agree with TRBD2. Germline CDR1 is MNHNS and CDR2 is SASEGT. The CDR3 consists of 14 residues. Trimming at V came to 7 bases and at J to 6 bases, leaving 9 bases not matched to a gene. DNA for the CDR3: TGTGCCAGCATCCGGACTAGCGTCGGGAAGACCCAGTACTTC. It translates to CASIRTSVGKTQYF.

The chain has TRBV9 and TRBJ2-1; 8 bases match TRBD2. The CDR3 spans 14 residues. Per germline, CDR1 SGDLS and CDR2 YYNGEE. V was clipped by 3 bases and J by 9 bases; unmatched bases: 8. The CDR3: CASSATGRAIEQFF. CDR3 nucleotide sequence: TGTGCCAGCAGCGCAACCGGGAGGGCGATTGAGCAGTTCTTC.

Comment on this clone: The same CDR3 arises from other DNA sequences in this sample as well. The chain carries TRBV30 and TRBJ2-5; D uncertain. The J call is doubtful: the DNA matches TRBJ2-7 better. Germline V gene lookup returns CDR1 GTSNPN and CDR2 SVGIG (reference sequence). CDR3 length: 12 residues. This CDR3 reads CAWSVQGYEQYF. The CDR3 DNA reads TGTGCCTGGAGTGTACAAGGCTACGAGCAGTACTTC.

This clone was seen only a few times. V usage is TRBV7-9 and J usage is TRBJ1-1; D ambiguous. The germline V gene has CDR1 SEHNR and CDR2 FQNEAQ (reference sequence). V lost 2 bases and J 7 bases, leaving 5 bases between the germline ends. The CDR3 contains 11 residues. This CDR3 is CASSLRDEAFF. For the CDR3, the DNA is TGTGCCAGCAGCTTAAGGGATGAAGCTTTCTTT.

This clone was found once. The chain employs TRBV4-2 and TRBJ2-5; a weak D match, TRBD1 (6 bases). The J call could be wrong; TRBJ2-7 is a better fit for the DNA end. Germline-derived CDR1 and CDR2 are LGHNA and YNFKEQ. This CDR3 has 16 amino acids. Written as DNA, the CDR3 is TGTGCCAGCAGCCGTAACCTGAGGGGGATGACCTACGAGCAGTACTTC. As protein: CASSRNLRGMTYEQYF.

The gene calls are TRBV11-2 and TRBJ2-7; D remains unclear. Trimming took off 1 base at V and 6 bases at J, with 19 bases between the two ends. The CDR3 is 16 amino acids. Looked up from germline, CDR1 is SGHAT and CDR2 is FQNNGV. The CDR3 loop reads CASSLVPRTPVLEQYF. DNA of the CDR3: TGTGCCAGCAGCTTAGTCCCCAGGACCCCTGTACTCGAGCAGTACTTC.

This clone was picked up a small number of times. This CDR3 reads CASGRLLPYEQYF. The CDR3 DNA is TGTGCCAGCGGGAGGCTGCTACCCTACGAGCAGTACTTC. This chain connects TRBV11-2 to TRBJ2-7; tentatively, D is TRBD2 (6 bases). V was trimmed by 8 bases and J by 2 bases, leaving 13 bases between them. CDR1 is SGHAT, CDR2 FQNNGV, per germline. The CDR3 consists of 13 residues.

This chain joins TRBV6-1 and TRBJ1-2; 7 positions match TRBD1. The CDR3 has 14 amino acids. Germline CDR1 MNHNS, CDR2 SASEGT. Trimming cost V 10 bases and J 0 bases; bases outside gene matches: 8. The CDR3 loop reads CATGRDRSNYGYTF. The CDR3 coding sequence is TGTGCCACCGGGAGGGACAGATCTAACTATGGCTACACCTTC.

The chain recombines TRBV2 with TRBJ2-5; D possibly corresponds to TRBD2 (5 bases). Trimming removed 5 bases from V and 7 bases from J, with 17 bases in between. CDR1 is SNHLY, CDR2 FYNNEI, per germline. The CDR3 is 14 residues long. CDR3 bases: TGTGCCAGCAGTATCCGGGTCGATGGAGGGACCCAGTACTTC. Translated, it gives CASSIRVDGGTQYF. Based on the CDR3 plus reference TRBV2 and TRBJ2-5, the full variable domain is EPEVTQTPSHQVTQMGQEVILRCVPISNHLYFYWYRQILGQKVEFLVSFYNNEISEKSEIFDDQFSVERPDGSNFTLKIRSTKLEDSAMYFCASSIRVDGGTQYFGPGTRLLVL.

The CDR3 loop reads CASGRHSGGAYEQYF. In nucleotides, the CDR3 is TGTGCCAGCGGCCGCCATTCAGGGGGGGCATACGAGCAGTACTTC. The chain joins TRBV6-5 to TRBJ2-7, with D perhaps TRBD1 or TRBD2 (7 bases each). The V and J ends lost 8 bases and 4 bases respectively, with 21 bases between them. This CDR3 contains 15 residues. The V gene's germline CDR1 is MNHEY and CDR2 SVGAGI.

V usage is TRBV15 and J usage is TRBJ2-5; D might be TRBD1 or TRBD2, each matching 5 bases. V was pared by 1 base and J by 1 base, with 10 bases between. CDR1 and CDR2 from the germline V gene are LNHNV and YYDKDF (reference sequence). The CDR3 runs 15 residues. The CDR3 loop reads CATSRGGSAQETQYF. CDR3 in DNA: TGTGCCACCAGCAGAGGGGGGAGTGCCCAAGAGACCCAGTACTTC.

J is TRBJ1-5 and V is TRBV7-9; D gene unclear. Germline V gives CDR1 SEHNR, CDR2 FQNEAQ (reference sequence). Deletions cut 11 bases from V and 6 bases from J, with 11 bases between. CDR3 size: 11 residues. The CDR3 is CALQIGQPQHF. For the CDR3, the DNA is TGTGCCTTACAAATCGGTCAGCCCCAGCATTTT.

The rearrangement joins TRBV20-1 to TRBJ2-1; 7 bases map to TRBD1. J was trimmed by 14 bases and V by 3 bases; bases with no gene match: 7. Germline-derived CDR1 and CDR2 are DFQATT and SNEGSKA (reference sequence). The CDR3 runs 11 residues. The CDR3 nucleotides read TGCAGTGCTAGCCCGGGGCAGGGGGAGTTCTTC. This encodes CSASPGQGEFF.

The chain combines TRBV5-1 with TRBJ2-7, with D perhaps matching TRBD1 (7 bases). Per the germline V gene, CDR1 is SGHRS and CDR2 is YFSETQ. The CDR3 is made up of 14 amino acids. V lost 2 bases and J lost 6, with 15 bases in between. The CDR3 nucleotides are TGCGCCAGCAGCTTCATCGCAGGGGGGTCCGAGCAGTACTTC. Its protein is CASSFIAGGSEQYF.

This clone was recorded only once. The chain is built from TRBV6-6 and TRBJ2-5; 7 nucleotides align to TRBD1. Germline V gives CDR1 MNHNY, CDR2 SVGAGI (reference sequence). V lost 0 bases, J lost 5 bases, and 6 bases stayed unmatched. This CDR3 region has 15 residues. The DNA of the CDR3 is TGTGCCAGCAGTTACTCTCAAGGGGGCACGGAGACCCAGTACTTC. Amino acids: CASSYSQGGTETQYF.

The genes are TRBV27 and TRBJ2-7; D remains ambiguous. From germline, CDR1 is MNHEY and CDR2 SMNVEV (reference sequence). The CDR3 has 16 residues. V was pared by 6 bases and J by 0 bases, with 18 bases between. The CDR3 DNA reads TGTGCCAGCAGCCTTAGCCCTCGGCACTTCTCCTACGAGCAGTACTTC. Translating it yields CASSLSPRHFSYEQYF.

The rearrangement uses TRBV6-5 and TRBJ2-4; 8 positions agree with TRBD1. Germline V gene lookup returns CDR1 MNHEY and CDR2 SVGAGI. The length of the CDR3 is 15 residues. V lost 5 bases, J lost 3 bases, and 6 bases stayed unmatched. CDR3 residues: CASSPDRVVKNIQYF. CDR3 DNA sequence: TGTGCCAGCAGTCCGGACAGGGTAGTCAAAAACATTCAGTACTTC.

This sequence joins TRBV28 and TRBJ1-2; D is undetermined. This CDR3 region has 13 residues. V lost 6 bases, J lost 7 bases, and 15 bases lay in between. Germline V gene lookup returns CDR1 MDHEN and CDR2 SYDVKM. CDR3 amino acids: CASRVLEPPGYTF. In DNA form, the CDR3 reads TGTGCCAGCAGGGTTCTTGAGCCCCCTGGCTACACCTTC.